The 6 T cell receptor beta chains listed next were all sequenced from one sample in a study of cytomegalovirus exposure and HLA in healthy donors. The PCR had 60 Vbeta and 13 Jbeta primers. The protocol was immunoSEQ multiplex PCR, while the TCRdb copy is restricted to in-frame clones and leaves out a portion. The table shows over 200,000 clones, with 70% occurring only once. Specimen: PBMCs. These receptors originate from a man between 40 and 49 years old in good health and CMV-seropositive.

The chain uses TRBV10-3 and TRBJ2-3; D remains unclear. The CDR3 covers 13 residues. The germline CDR1 and CDR2 sequences are ENHRY and SYGVKD. Trimming shortened V by 4 bases and J by 2 bases, and 7 bases separated the two germline ends. The CDR3 spells CAISGLITDTQYF. In DNA, the CDR3 is TGTGCCATCAGTGGGCTGATCACAGATACGCAGTATTTT.

This clone turned up a few times. This specimen includes other DNA sequences encoding the same CDR3. The V and J genes are TRBV2 and TRBJ1-5, with no clear D. Germline values: CDR1 SNHLY, CDR2 FYNNEI. The ends were cut back, 1 base at V and 6 bases at J, with 7 bases in the middle. The CDR3 runs 13 residues. Here the CDR3 reads CASSEGGGQPQHF. The CDR3, as DNA: TGTGCCAGCAGTGAAGGGGGAGGTCAGCCCCAGCATTTT. Variable domain in full (rest from reference TRBV2 and TRBJ1-5): EPEVTQTPSHQVTQMGQEVILRCVPISNHLYFYWYRQILGQKVEFLVSFYNNEISEKSEIFDDQFSVERPDGSNFTLKIRSTKLEDSAMYFCASSEGGGQPQHFGDGTRLSIL.

V usage is TRBV11-3 and J usage is TRBJ2-3, with a possible D match to TRBD2 (6 bases). The CDR3 contains 14 residues. Trimming left V 5 bases short and J 5 bases short, with 14 bases between. Germline loops: CDR1 SGHNT, CDR2 YENEEA. The CDR3 region is CASSPGGTLDTQYF. The DNA for the CDR3 is TGTGCCAGCAGCCCCGGCGGGACCTTAGATACGCAGTATTTT.

This rearrangement joins TRBV2 to TRBJ2-5; D remains ambiguous. This CDR3 comprises 13 residues. Germline assignment: CDR1 SNHLY and CDR2 FYNNEI. Between the trimmed V and J ends, which lost 6 bases and 0 bases, there was a span of 8 bases. For the CDR3, the DNA is TGTGCCAGCAGAAGCCTTTACCAAGAGACCCAGTACTTC. Its protein is CASRSLYQETQYF.

The chain combines TRBV4-2 with TRBJ2-1; 12 bases map to TRBD2. This CDR3 contains 17 residues. Per the germline V gene, CDR1 is LGHNA and CDR2 is YNFKEQ. Trimming took 0 bases from V and 6 from J; bases not matched to a gene: 6. For the CDR3, the DNA is TGTGCCAGCAGCCAAGAGAGTACTAGCGGGGGGCCCAATGAGCAGTTCTTC. Translated: CASSQESTSGGPNEQFF.

This chain connects TRBV27 to TRBJ2-7, with D perhaps matching TRBD1 (6 bases). This CDR3 has 15 residues. V lost 4 bases and J 2 bases, leaving 15 bases between the germline ends. Looked up from germline, CDR1 is MNHEY and CDR2 is SMNVEV (reference sequence). The CDR3 nucleotides are TGTGCCAGCAGTTCAGCATGGACAGTCCCCTACGAGCAGTACTTC. Amino acid sequence: CASSSAWTVPYEQYF.